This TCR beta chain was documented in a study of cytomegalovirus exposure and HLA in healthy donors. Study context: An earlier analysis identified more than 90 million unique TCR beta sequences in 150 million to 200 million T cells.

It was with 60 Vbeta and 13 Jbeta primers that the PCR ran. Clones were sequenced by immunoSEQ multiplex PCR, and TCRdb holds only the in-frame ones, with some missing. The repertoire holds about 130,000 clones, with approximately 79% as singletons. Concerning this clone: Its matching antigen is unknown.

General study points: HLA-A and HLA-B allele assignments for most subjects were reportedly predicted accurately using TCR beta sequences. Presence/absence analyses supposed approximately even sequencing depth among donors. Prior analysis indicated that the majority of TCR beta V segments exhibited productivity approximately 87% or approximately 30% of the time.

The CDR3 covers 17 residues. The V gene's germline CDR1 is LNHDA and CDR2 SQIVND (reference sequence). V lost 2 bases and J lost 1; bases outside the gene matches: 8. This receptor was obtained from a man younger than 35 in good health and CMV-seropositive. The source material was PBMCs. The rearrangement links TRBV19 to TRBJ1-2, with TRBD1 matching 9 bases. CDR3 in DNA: TGTGCCAGTAGTATATATATTGGGACAGGGCTTAACTATGGCTACACCTTC. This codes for CASSIYIGTGLNYGYTF.